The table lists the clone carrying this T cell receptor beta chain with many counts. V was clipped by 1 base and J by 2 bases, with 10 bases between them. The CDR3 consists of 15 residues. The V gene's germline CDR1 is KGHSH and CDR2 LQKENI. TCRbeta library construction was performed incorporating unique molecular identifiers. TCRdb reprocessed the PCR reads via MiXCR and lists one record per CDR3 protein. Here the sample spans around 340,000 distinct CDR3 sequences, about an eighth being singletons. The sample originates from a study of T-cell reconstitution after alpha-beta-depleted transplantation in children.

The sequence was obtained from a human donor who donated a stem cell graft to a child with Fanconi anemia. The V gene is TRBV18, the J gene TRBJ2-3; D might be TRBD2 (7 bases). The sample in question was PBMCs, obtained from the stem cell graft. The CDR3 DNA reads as TGTGCCAGCTCACCACTGGCGGGGGCCACAGATACGCAGTATTTT. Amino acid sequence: CASSPLAGATDTQYF.